The sequence of this T cell receptor (beta chain) was determined in a study of T-cell memory formation after mild COVID-19. This clonotype was recorded a few times. V was cut by 1 base and J by 5 bases, with 12 bases left in between. The CDR3 contains 14 residues. The germline V gene has CDR1 SEHNR and CDR2 FQNEAQ (reference sequence). TCRdb reprocessed the 5' RACE reads via MiXCR and lists one record per CDR3 protein. The sample yields approximately 490,000 distinct CDR3 sequences, about 20% seen once. The J gene is TRBJ2-7, the V gene TRBV7-9, with unresolved D. The TCR comes from an adult woman who had mild COVID-19 (a few samples of this study predate the infection). Cell type and time point are not known. Sequences were obtained from PBMCs or a T cell subset sorted from them (not recorded which). CDR3 amino acids: CASSLEGPRDEQYF. As DNA, the CDR3 is TGTGCCAGCAGCTTAGAAGGGCCGCGTGACGAGCAGTACTTC.